These 3 T cell receptor beta chains were all obtained from the same sample, sequenced in a study of OX40 agonist ivuxolimab in advanced cancers. Some clones are missing from TCRdb's copy, which holds only in-frame ones; the method was immunoSEQ multiplex PCR. Among roughly 77,000 clones, around 92% were seen once, and the ten largest hold approximately 0.48%. This specimen consisted of CD4+ or CD8+ T cells sorted from blood, obtained in a trial of the OX40 agonist ivuxolimab. The source is an adult with an advanced solid tumor such as melanoma, head and neck, liver or kidney cancer.

The chain is built from TRBV5-8 and TRBJ2-7; D may be TRBD1 or TRBD2 (5 bases each). This CDR3 comprises 13 residues. Germline CDR1 SGHTS, CDR2 YDEGEE. V dropped 4 bases and J dropped 3 bases, with 11 bases sitting between them. Here the CDR3 DNA reads TGTGCCAGCAGCCCGGGGCCTAACTACGAGCAGTACTTC. Its protein is CASSPGPNYEQYF.

The genes are TRBV18 and TRBJ2-5; tentatively, D is TRBD1 (6 bases). V was clipped by 1 base and J by 1 base, with 7 bases between them. The CDR3 is 14 amino acids. The germline CDR1 and CDR2 sequences are KGHSH and LQKENI. DNA of the CDR3: TGTGCCAGCTCACCACAGGACAGCCAAGAGACCCAGTACTTC. The encoded protein is CASSPQDSQETQYF.

Remarks on this clone: In the same sample, other DNA sequences code for this CDR3. The genes are TRBV6-4 and TRBJ2-1; TRBD2 agrees at 10 bases. V lost 4 bases, J lost 10 bases, and 7 bases stayed unmatched. The germline gives CDR1 MRHNA, CDR2 SNTAGT. The CDR3 is 14 residues long. CDR3 DNA sequence: TGTGCCAGCAGTGGGCTAGCGGGAGTTTCAGAGCAGTTCTTC. Its translation: CASSGLAGVSEQFF.